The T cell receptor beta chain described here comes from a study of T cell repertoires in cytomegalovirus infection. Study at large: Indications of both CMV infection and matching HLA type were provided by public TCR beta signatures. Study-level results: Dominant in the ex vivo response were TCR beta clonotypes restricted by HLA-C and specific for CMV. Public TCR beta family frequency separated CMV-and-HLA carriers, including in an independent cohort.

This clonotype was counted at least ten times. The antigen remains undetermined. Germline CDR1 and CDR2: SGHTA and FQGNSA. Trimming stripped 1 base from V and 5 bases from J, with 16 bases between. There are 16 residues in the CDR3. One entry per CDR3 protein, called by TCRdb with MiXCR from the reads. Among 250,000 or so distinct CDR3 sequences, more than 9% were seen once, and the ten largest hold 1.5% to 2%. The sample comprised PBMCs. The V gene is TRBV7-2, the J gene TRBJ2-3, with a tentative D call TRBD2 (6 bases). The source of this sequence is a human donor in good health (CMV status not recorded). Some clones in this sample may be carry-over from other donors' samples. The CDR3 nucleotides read TGTGCCAGCAGCTTAGTCTTGGGCGGGGTGATAGATACGCAGTATTTT. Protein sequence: CASSLVLGGVIDTQYF.